Below are 9 T cell receptor beta chains sequenced from a single sample in a study of T cell changes during pregnancy in multiple sclerosis. Some clones are missing from TCRdb's copy, which holds only in-frame ones; the method was immunoSEQ multiplex PCR. The sample contains about 59,000 clones, 92% of which appear only once. The source material was peripheral blood, sampled in the first trimester of pregnancy. These receptors all stem from a female donor with multiple sclerosis, enrolled in a pregnancy study.

The V gene is TRBV6-5, the J gene TRBJ1-6; D unresolved. This CDR3 has 12 residues. The germline gives CDR1 MNHEY, CDR2 SVGAGI. V was clipped by 4 bases and J by 10 bases, with 8 bases between them. Here the CDR3 DNA reads TGTGCCAGCAGTTTGAATCAGTCACCCCTCCACTTT. Translating it yields CASSLNQSPLHF.

The CDR3 DNA is TGTGCCAGCAGTGGAAACGCTTCCCCTAGAGGCGAGACCCAGTACTTC. Translated, it gives CASSGNASPRGETQYF. The V and J genes are TRBV25-1 and TRBJ2-5; D gene uncertain. Germline V gene lookup returns CDR1 MGHDK and CDR2 SYGVNS. The V end lost 4 bases, the J end lost 5 bases, and 20 bases lay between the germline ends. The CDR3 length is 16 residues.

The chain employs TRBV7-2 and TRBJ1-4; perhaps TRBD1 as D (5 bases). This CDR3 comprises 18 residues. Trimming removed 0 bases from V and 7 bases from J, with 21 bases in between. Germline CDR1 reads SGHTA; CDR2 reads FQGNSA. CDR3 sequence reads: CASSLAGGRAGPGEKLFF. The CDR3 DNA is TGTGCCAGCAGCTTAGCTGGGGGGAGGGCGGGCCCCGGTGAAAAACTGTTTTTT.

The chain employs TRBV2 and TRBJ2-7; 7 bases line up with TRBD1. Germline CDR1 is SNHLY and CDR2 is FYNNEI. Unmatched junction bases numbered 2, after V lost 4 bases and J lost 2 bases. The CDR3 totals 13 residues. Here the CDR3 reads CASSGTGAYEQYF. In nucleotides, the CDR3 is TGTGCCAGCAGTGGGACAGGCGCCTACGAGCAGTACTTC.

The chain couples TRBV7-9 to TRBJ2-7, with D perhaps matching TRBD2 (6 bases). CDR3 size: 14 residues. The V gene's germline CDR1 is SEHNR and CDR2 FQNEAQ (reference sequence). Trimming took off 5 bases at V and 5 bases at J, with 16 bases between the two ends. Here the CDR3 reads CASSGRGPADEQYF. The CDR3 DNA is TGTGCCAGCAGCGGGCGGGGTCCAGCCGACGAGCAGTACTTC.

V and J are TRBV5-1 and TRBJ2-3; TRBD2 agrees at 7 bases. Germline CDR1 and CDR2: SGHRS and YFSETQ. The length of the CDR3 is 16 residues. Trimming cost V 7 bases and J 3 bases; bases outside gene matches: 14. Written as DNA, the CDR3 is TGCGCCAGCTCCGTCTTGGGCGGGGGTGAGACAGATACGCAGTATTTT. This translates into CASSVLGGGETDTQYF.

This clone was seen only a few times. This chain joins TRBV18 and TRBJ2-7; TRBD1 aligns across 7 bases. The CDR3 sequence is 14 residues long. V was pared by 3 bases and J by 0 bases, with 2 bases of the junction left unmatched. Germline-derived CDR1 and CDR2 are KGHSH and LQKENI. The CDR3 nucleotides are TGTGCCAGCTCACCGACAGGGTTCTCCTACGAGCAGTACTTC. It translates to CASSPTGFSYEQYF. Together with reference TRBV18 and TRBJ2-7, the CDR3 gives the full variable domain: NAGVMQNPRHLVRRRGQEARLRCSPMKGHSHVYWYRQLPEEGLKFMVYLQKENIIDESGMPKERFSAEFPKEGPSILRIQQVVRGDSAAYFCASSPTGFSYEQYFGPGTRLTVT.

V is TRBV9 and J is TRBJ2-2; 10 bases agree with TRBD2. V shed 6 bases and J 5 bases; nucleotides not matched to a gene: 4. Germline V CDR1 and CDR2: SGDLS, YYNGEE. CDR3 length: 14 amino acids. The CDR3 DNA sequence: TGTGCCAGCACAGCGGGAGGGCCGACCGGGGAGCTGTTTTTT. This encodes CASTAGGPTGELFF. The variable domain in full, with the rest retrieved from reference TRBV9 and TRBJ2-2, is DSGVTQTPKHLITATGQRVTLRCSPRSGDLSVYWYQQSLDQGLQFLIQYYNGEERAKGNILERFSAQQFPDLHSELNLSSLELGDSALYFCASTAGGPTGELFFGEGSRLTVL.

The chain recombines TRBV29-1 with TRBJ2-1, with D possibly TRBD2 on 6 matching bases. Trimming stripped 2 bases from V and 2 bases from J, with 16 bases between. The germline V gene encodes CDR1 SQVTM and CDR2 ANQGSEA. The CDR3 is 16 amino acids. The CDR3 here is CSVENKTGVAYNEQFF. CDR3 in DNA: TGCAGCGTTGAAAACAAGACGGGAGTAGCCTACAATGAGCAGTTCTTC.